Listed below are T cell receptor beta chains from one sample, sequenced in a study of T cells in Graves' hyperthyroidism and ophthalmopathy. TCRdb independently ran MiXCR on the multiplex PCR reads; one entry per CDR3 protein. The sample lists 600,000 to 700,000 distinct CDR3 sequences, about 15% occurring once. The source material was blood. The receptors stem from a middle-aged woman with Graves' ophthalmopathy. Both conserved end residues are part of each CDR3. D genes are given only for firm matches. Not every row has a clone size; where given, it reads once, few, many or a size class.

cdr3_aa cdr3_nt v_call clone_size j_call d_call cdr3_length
CASSTGSGYTGELFF TGTGCCAGCAGTACTGGTAGTGGATACACCGGGGAGCTGTTTTTT TRBV28 many TRBJ2-2 NA 15
CASSQQGANTIYF TGTGCCAGCAGTCAACAGGGGGCGAACACCATATATTTT TRBV28 few TRBJ1-3 TRBD1 13
CASSQVQGNTEAFF TGTGCCAGCAGCCAAGTACAGGGGAACACTGAAGCTTTCTTT TRBV3-1 many TRBJ1-1 NA 14
CASSQTSGLAGILTGELFF TGTGCCAGCAGCCAAACGAGCGGACTAGCGGGAATATTAACCGGGGAGCTGTTTTTT TRBV3-1 NA TRBJ2-2 TRBD2 19
CASMRSGTGGPDTQYF TGTGCCAGCATGCGGTCCGGGACAGGGGGCCCCGATACGCAGTATTTT TRBV2 NA TRBJ2-3 TRBD1 16
CASSHSGPSQAGELFF TGCGCCAGCAGCCACAGTGGGCCCTCTCAGGCCGGGGAGCTGTTTTTT TRBV5-1 many TRBJ2-2 NA 16
CASSQGSSGRATDTQYF TGCGCCAGCAGCCAGGGGTCTAGCGGGAGGGCCACAGATACGCAGTATTTT TRBV4-1 many TRBJ2-3 TRBD2 17
CASSSRTSGSPETQYF TGTGCCAGCAGCTCCCGGACTAGTGGGAGCCCCGAGACCCAGTACTTC TRBV11-2 NA TRBJ2-5 TRBD2 16
CASSPYRGTSGVAKNIQYF TGTGCCAGCAGCCCCTACCGCGGGACTAGCGGGGTAGCCAAAAACATTCAGTACTTC TRBV27 many TRBJ2-4 TRBD2 19
CASSAGVRREQYF TGTGCCAGCAGCGCGGGAGTCCGGCGGGAGCAGTACTTC TRBV7-2 many TRBJ2-7 TRBD2 13
CASSEYNPRGREAFF TGTGCCAGCAGTGAATATAATCCCCGGGGGAGGGAAGCTTTCTTT TRBV25-1 NA TRBJ1-1 NA 15